A selection of T cell receptor beta chains follows, all from one sample in a study of cytomegalovirus exposure and HLA in healthy donors. Sequencing was performed with immunoSEQ multiplex PCR; in TCRdb, only in-frame clones are kept and a portion is missing. The repertoire has roughly 180,000 clones, approximately 84% of them found once; the top ten carry about 1.4%. Sequenced: PBMCs. These receptors came from a girl aged 10 to 17 in good health and CMV-seropositive. The CDR3 runs from the conserved cysteine through the conserved F or W. A D gene is named only where the DNA matches it firmly. Where a row states a size, it is once, few, many or the class of an expanded clone; other rows omit it.

-	TRBV7-2	-	TRBJ1-3	TGTGCCAGCAGCTTAGAGCCCCACTATTCCTCTGGAAACACCATATATTTT	CASSLEPHYSSGNTIYF
-	TRBV28	-	TRBJ2-5	TGTGCCAGCGAGGGAGAAGAGACCCAGTACTTC	CASEGEETQYF
TRBD2	TRBV4-1	once	TRBJ2-7	TGCGCCAGCAGCCTGTCCGGGACTAGCGGTTACGAGCAGTACTTC	CASSLSGTSGYEQYF
-	TRBV5-6	few	TRBJ1-5	TGTGCCAGCAGCTTGTCCAGTCCCCCAAATCAGCCCCAGCATTTT	CASSLSSPPNQPQHF
-	TRBV27	-	TRBJ1-1	TGTGCCAGCACCTCCGGACAGTGGGGTGATAGGGACACTGAAGCTTTCTTT	CASTSGQWGDRDTEAFF
TRBD1	TRBV30	-	TRBJ2-5	TGTGCCTGGAGTGTCAGGGGGACAGAGACCCAGTACTTC	CAWSVRGTETQYF
-	TRBV27	-	TRBJ1-2	TGTGCCAGCGGCCCTGGACAGAACTATGGCTACACCTTC	CASGPGQNYGYTF
TRBD2	TRBV15	-	TRBJ2-7	TGTGCCACCACCATGGCTCCCTTAGCGGGAGCGCGCGAGCAGTACTTC	CATTMAPLAGAREQYF
TRBD1	TRBV19	-	TRBJ1-2	TGTGCCAGTAGCCGAGACAGGGAAGACTATGGCTACACCTTC	CASSRDREDYGYTF
-	TRBV7-9	-	TRBJ2-7	TGTGCCAGCAGCCGAGTACGTTCCTACGAGCAGTACTTC	CASSRVRSYEQYF
TRBD2	TRBV27	-	TRBJ2-1	TGTGCCAGCAGTCAAGGACTAGCGGGGTACAATGAGCAGTTCTTC	CASSQGLAGYNEQFF
TRBD2	TRBV4-1	-	TRBJ2-3	TGCGCCAGCAGCCAAGCCCCACCACTAGCGAGAACTAGCACAGATACGCAGTATTTT	CASSQAPPLARTSTDTQYF
TRBD2	TRBV6-6	-	TRBJ2-3	TGTGCCAGCAGACTCGGACTAGCGGGAGGTGCAGATACGCAGTATTTT	CASRLGLAGGADTQYF
-	TRBV4-1	-	TRBJ2-1	TGCGCCAGCAGCCAAGCTGTCCGGGGAAATGAGCAGTTCTTC	CASSQAVRGNEQFF
TRBD2	TRBV5-8	-	TRBJ2-1	TGTGCCAGCAGCTTCCATAGCGGGACAATCTACAATGAGCAGTTCTTC	CASSFHSGTIYNEQFF
TRBD2	TRBV11-2	-	TRBJ2-7	TGTGCCAGCAGCTTAAGGGTAGCGGGCGGTTACGAGCAGTACTTC	CASSLRVAGGYEQYF
-	TRBV6-5	few	TRBJ1-5	TGTGCCAGCAAGGAGGGGAATCAGCCCCAGCATTTT	CASKEGNQPQHF
TRBD1	TRBV4-2	-	TRBJ1-2	TGTGCCAGCAGCCAGGAAACAGGGGTAGGAGGCTACACCTTC	CASSQETGVGGYTF
-	TRBV6-5	-	TRBJ2-7	TGTGCCAGCAGTTACTCGATGCCGGGCTACGAGCAGTACTTC	CASSYSMPGYEQYF
-	TRBV15	-	TRBJ1-5	TGTGCCACCAGCAGAGGAAGCCGTGGTAGGACCTCGGGGAATCAGCCCCAGCATTTT	CATSRGSRGRTSGNQPQHF
TRBD1	TRBV2	few	TRBJ1-2	TGTGCCACTACCGGGACAGCCCTCTTTTCTAACTATGGCTACACCTTC	CATTGTALFSNYGYTF
TRBD2	TRBV4-2	-	TRBJ2-7	TGTGCCAGCAGCCCTATAGCGGGAGTTGCCTACGAGCAGTACTTC	CASSPIAGVAYEQYF
-	TRBV2	-	TRBJ1-1	TGTGCCAGCAGACGGTTGAACACTGAAGCTTTCTTT	CASRRLNTEAFF
-	TRBV29-1	-	TRBJ2-1	TGCAGCGTTGATTTCGGCTACAATGAGCAGTTCTTC	CSVDFGYNEQFF
TRBD2	TRBV6-1	-	TRBJ2-7	TGTGCCAGTTCCCGGGGAGGGCCCTACGAGCAGTACTTC	CASSRGGPYEQYF
-	TRBV4-1	-	TRBJ1-1	TGCGCCAGCAGCATACGGGAGAACACTGAAGCTTTCTTT	CASSIRENTEAFF
-	TRBV19	-	TRBJ2-1	TGTGCCAGTAGTCAGGTGTTCTACAATGAGCAGTTCTTC	CASSQVFYNEQFF
TRBD1	TRBV10-3	-	TRBJ1-2	TGTGCCATCAGCCCGACAGGGCCTAACTATGGCTACACCTTC	CAISPTGPNYGYTF
TRBD2	TRBV2	once	TRBJ2-3	TGTGCCAGTAGACTAGCGGGAGTGGCAGATACGCAGTATTTT	CASRLAGVADTQYF
TRBD2	TRBV5-1	-	TRBJ2-5	TGCGCCAGCACCCCGACTAGCGGGTACGGGGGGACCCAGTACTTC	CASTPTSGYGGTQYF
TRBD2	TRBV30	-	TRBJ2-1	TGTGCCTGGAGGGGGAGGCGGGAGGGCCTCGCAGGTTCCTACAATGAGCAGTTCTTC	CAWRGRREGLAGSYNEQFF
-	TRBV7-2	-	TRBJ2-1	TGTGCCAGCAGCTTAGCAGGCGGGGCAAACAATGAGCAGTTCTTC	CASSLAGGANNEQFF
-	TRBV4-1	-	TRBJ1-4	TGCGCCAGCAGCTTACAAGGGAGTCGAGGGCGTGTGGAAAAACTGTTTTTT	CASSLQGSRGRVEKLFF
TRBD2	TRBV18	few	TRBJ2-7	TGTGCCAGCTCAGCGGGAGCACCTGAGCAGTACTTC	CASSAGAPEQYF
TRBD1	TRBV11-3	-	TRBJ1-2	TGTGCCAGCAGCCCGCGGTGCAGGGGGTACAACTATGGCTACACCTTC	CASSPRCRGYNYGYTF
TRBD2	TRBV5-1	-	TRBJ2-5	TGCGCCAGCAGCTTGGGACTAGCCGAGACCCAGTACTTC	CASSLGLAETQYF
-	TRBV11-2	-	TRBJ1-6	TGTGCCAGCAGCTTGGACAGCTCCTATAATTCACCCCTCCACTTT	CASSLDSSYNSPLHF
-	TRBV5-5	-	TRBJ1-2	TGTGCCAGCAGCACACAGGTGAACTATGGCTACACCTTC	CASSTQVNYGYTF
TRBD2	TRBV18	-	TRBJ2-7	TGTGCCAGCTCACCAACGCGGGAGGCGGCCCACGAGCAGTACTTC	CASSPTREAAHEQYF
TRBD1	TRBV7-9	-	TRBJ1-2	TGTGCCAGCAGCTTCACAGGGGAAGGCTATGGCTACACCTTC	CASSFTGEGYGYTF
TRBD2	TRBV7-6	-	TRBJ2-1	TGTGCCAGCAGCCCATCGGGACTAGCGGGAGTGGTGAATGAGCAGTTCTTC	CASSPSGLAGVVNEQFF
-	TRBV30	-	TRBJ1-1	TGTGCCTGGCGCCTTACAGGGACCCCGAACACTGAAGCTTTCTTT	CAWRLTGTPNTEAFF
TRBD1	TRBV9	-	TRBJ2-2	TGTGCCAGCAGCGCCTCCGGGACAGGACTTTACACCGGGGAGCTGTTTTTT	CASSASGTGLYTGELFF
TRBD1	TRBV5-6	-	TRBJ2-7	TGTGCCAGCAGCTTGGCCGCCGGGACAGGGAGCTACGAGCAGTACTTC	CASSLAAGTGSYEQYF
-	TRBV5-4	-	TRBJ1-2	TGTGCCAGCAGCTTGGAGCAGGGAAAGGCGTACACCTTC	CASSLEQGKAYTF
-	TRBV27	-	TRBJ2-7	TGTGCCAGCAGTTTAGGGCCTACCTACGAGCAGTACTTC	CASSLGPTYEQYF
-	TRBV6-1	once	TRBJ2-7	TGTGCCAGCAGTAGACTCCCGAACGAGCAGTACTTC	CASSRLPNEQYF
-	TRBV11-2	-	TRBJ1-5	TGTGCCAGCAGCTTAGATCGGGGTAGCAATCAGCCCCAGCATTTT	CASSLDRGSNQPQHF
TRBD2	TRBV30	-	TRBJ2-7	TGTGCCTGGAAGATAGCGGGAGGTCTCGAGCAGTACTTC	CAWKIAGGLEQYF